These T cell receptor beta chains were read from a single sample in a study of cytomegalovirus exposure and HLA in healthy donors. Sequencing was performed with immunoSEQ multiplex PCR; in TCRdb, only in-frame clones are kept and a portion is missing. In the table there are around 99,000 clones, over 65% of which are singletons. The sample taken for sequencing was PBMCs. Source of these receptors: a man aged 40-49 years in good health and CMV-seronegative. CDR3s include the opening cysteine and the closing phenylalanine or tryptophan.

J: TRBJ2-5
V: TRBV28
CDR3: CASKVGGGETQYF

J: TRBJ1-5
V: TRBV30
CDR3: CACSGQGNQPQHF

J: TRBJ1-1
V: TRBV19
CDR3: CASSPDRVRDTEAFF

J: TRBJ1-5
V: TRBV7-2
CDR3: CASSFRGAGPQHF

J: TRBJ1-1
V: TRBV6-6
CDR3: CAILGGLNTEAFF

J: TRBJ1-2
V: TRBV7-9
CDR3: CASSAQDSLANYGYTF

J: TRBJ1-1
V: TRBV29-1
CDR3: CSGRRDSDTEAFF

J: TRBJ2-7
V: TRBV6-5
CDR3: CASRKTGTYEQYF

J: TRBJ2-5
V: TRBV5-1
CDR3: CASSDSGKQETQYF

J: TRBJ1-5
V: TRBV15
CDR3: CATSRVRVSNQPQHF

J: TRBJ1-1
V: TRBV7-9
CDR3: CASSLEGVTEAFF

J: TRBJ2-3
V: TRBV5-1
CDR3: CASSLGLSGRGTDTQYF

J: TRBJ2-2
V: TRBV4-2
CDR3: CASSLGTGDTGELFF

J: TRBJ2-2
V: TRBV9
CDR3: CASKAGAGELFF

J: TRBJ2-7
V: TRBV7-8
CDR3: CASSSDNYEQYF

J: TRBJ2-2
V: TRBV5-4
CDR3: CASSTAGALGGELFF

J: TRBJ1-1
V: TRBV5-5
CDR3: CASSLANPDRATEAFF

J: TRBJ1-6
V: TRBV28
CDR3: CASRNRGRNSPLHF

J: TRBJ2-5
V: TRBV5-4
CDR3: CASSSDWWETQYF

J: TRBJ2-5
V: TRBV18
CDR3: CASSPLSAGETQYF

J: TRBJ2-3
V: TRBV27
CDR3: CASSSPLGRPQYF

J: TRBJ2-2
V: TRBV5-6
CDR3: CASSLPGANTGELFF

J: TRBJ2-3
V: TRBV9
CDR3: CASSVGGTGGSDTQYF

J: TRBJ2-4
V: TRBV30
CDR3: CAWSPAKNIQYF

J: TRBJ1-2
V: TRBV21-1
CDR3: CASTPGQGSSGYTF

J: TRBJ1-1
V: TRBV30
CDR3: CAWRKHVNTEAFF

J: TRBJ1-4
V: TRBV5-4
CDR3: CASSWVGQGLTNEKLFF

J: TRBJ2-3
V: TRBV27
CDR3: CASSLLGGQDTQYF

J: TRBJ1-1
V: TRBV6-6
CDR3: CASSLQLNTEAFF

J: TRBJ1-2
V: TRBV18
CDR3: CASSSGQIYGYTF

J: TRBJ2-3
V: TRBV6-6
CDR3: CASSYWTSGGDTQYF

J: TRBJ1-5
V: TRBV6-1
CDR3: CASSEGGNNQPQHF

J: TRBJ1-6
V: TRBV6-5
CDR3: CASSSYRGDSPLHF

J: TRBJ1-2
V: TRBV6-4
CDR3: CASSVSPGQGSYGYTF

J: TRBJ1-6
V: TRBV9
CDR3: CASSVSQSPFNSPLHF

J: TRBJ1-5
V: TRBV7-2
CDR3: CASTATGPGPQHF

J: TRBJ2-3
V: TRBV5-4
CDR3: CASRPPGGVGGTDTQYF

J: TRBJ2-7
V: TRBV5-4
CDR3: CASSPGGTSGTYEQYF

J: TRBJ1-1
V: TRBV29-1
CDR3: CSVEWGGDTEAFF

J: TRBJ1-6
V: TRBV20-1
CDR3: CSVRQGAFF

J: TRBJ1-5
V: TRBV7-8
CDR3: CASSLGRTGKWYQPQHF

J: TRBJ2-2
V: TRBV6-5
CDR3: CASKSQGSTGELFF

J: TRBJ2-6
V: TRBV4-2
CDR3: CASSQAGGSGANVLTF

J: TRBJ1-1
V: TRBV6-5
CDR3: CASSLGTGGRTEAFF

J: TRBJ2-1
V: TRBV10-1
CDR3: CASSLAGVNEQFF

J: TRBJ2-7
V: TRBV30
CDR3: CAWTSGNYEQYF

J: TRBJ2-3
V: TRBV10-3
CDR3: CAISERQGVDTQYF

J: TRBJ2-5
V: TRBV7-9
CDR3: CASSLATSGRARETQYF

J: TRBJ2-3
V: TRBV4-2
CDR3: CASSPGTSGGGPTDTQYF

J: TRBJ2-3
V: TRBV19
CDR3: CASSRQGSTQYF

J: TRBJ1-4
V: TRBV2
CDR3: CASKTDTAEKLFF

J: TRBJ2-1
V: TRBV9
CDR3: CASSLAETYNEQFF

J: TRBJ1-2
V: TRBV25-1
CDR3: CASSEYGGSYGYTF

J: TRBJ2-1
V: TRBV18
CDR3: CASSPQRNEQFF

J: TRBJ2-3
V: TRBV28
CDR3: CASSTSGRAWTDTQYF

J: TRBJ2-7
V: TRBV19
CDR3: CASSNSGSSYEQYF

J: TRBJ2-5
V: TRBV7-2
CDR3: CASSWTSGGSVGETQYF

J: TRBJ2-5
V: TRBV5-1
CDR3: CASSLRAGGPETQYF